The clone carrying this T cell receptor beta chain occurred many times. Its antigen is not known. The CDR3 sequence is 16 residues long. The V gene end was trimmed by 5 bases and the J gene end by 7 bases; junction bases not matched to a gene: 11. Germline values: CDR1 SGHVS, CDR2 FNYEAQ. TCR beta CDR3 sequences were amplified from RNA transcripts. The TCR CDR3 first-round RT-PCR relied on the HTBI primer set. TCRdb redid the calling of the multiplex PCR reads with MiXCR, one entry per CDR3 protein. The sample has approximately 510,000 distinct CDR3 sequences, around 50% seen once. The record originates from a study of T cells in Graves' hyperthyroidism and ophthalmopathy. General study results and limits: Clonotypes that were expanded in thyroid above 0.001 mostly appeared in blood too.

The chain combines TRBV7-6 with TRBJ1-6; the match to TRBD1 covers 7 bases. This receptor was obtained from an adult woman with Graves' disease, either hyperthyroidism or ophthalmopathy (not recorded which). Sequenced sample: peripheral blood or thyroid tissue (not recorded which). The CDR3 sequence: CASSPLYRGGNSPLHF. As DNA, the CDR3 is TGTGCCAGCAGCCCCCTTTACAGGGGAGGCAATTCACCCCTCCACTTT. Full variable domain (rest looked up from reference TRBV7-6 and TRBJ1-6): GAGVSQSPRYKVTKRGQDVALRCDPISGHVSLYWYRQALGQGPEFLTYFNYEAQQDKSGLPNDRFSAERPEGSISTLTIQRTEQRDSAMYRCASSPLYRGGNSPLHFGNGTRLTVT.